This section outlines one TCR beta chain sequence together with its context. Authors' data handling: Amplification from reference gene primers served as the basis for estimated nucleated cell counts. Measured with immunoSEQ multiplex PCR; TCRdb has only the in-frame clones, and not every one. The V and J calls and clone size are taken from that table; D and trimming were inferred from the DNA. The data show 75,000 to 90,000 clones, 88% seen once. The CDR3 is 19 amino acids. J lost 0 bases, V lost 0 bases, and 9 bases had no gene match. Germline values: CDR1 MNHEY, CDR2 SMNVEV (reference sequence). These data originate in a study of blood T cell repertoires in COVID-19.

Sequencing was carried out using peripheral blood. The chain has TRBV27 and TRBJ1-5, with 9 bases identical to TRBD1. The source is a man older than 75 with acute or convalescent COVID-19. In DNA, the CDR3 is TGTGCCAGCAGTTTATCGGGGACAGGGCCCTTATCTAGCAATCAGCCCCAGCATTTT. This gives the protein CASSLSGTGPLSSNQPQHF.